This T cell receptor beta chain was captured by sequencing in a study of cytomegalovirus exposure and HLA in healthy donors. J lost 8 bases, V lost 5 bases, and 4 bases had no gene match. From germline, CDR1 is LNHDA and CDR2 SQIVND (reference sequence). CDR3 length: 12 amino acids. In the PCR, 60 Vbeta and 13 Jbeta primers were used. Profiling relied on immunoSEQ multiplex PCR, and the TCRdb table lists in-frame clones only, not all of them. The data show fewer than 250,000 clones, about 76% seen once. Sample: PBMCs. The V call is TRBV19, the J call TRBJ1-2, with 8 bases fitting TRBD1. The TCR originated in a male donor in good health and CMV-seropositive. CDR3 in amino acids: CASSPGQGGYTF. The CDR3 DNA sequence: TGTGCCAGTAGTCCCGGACAGGGCGGCTACACCTTC.